Below are 3 T cell receptor beta chains sequenced from a single sample in a study of T cell repertoires in cytomegalovirus infection. MiXCR, run by TCRdb on the reads, gives a single entry per CDR3 protein. The sample shows roughly 310,000 distinct CDR3 sequences, about 27% of them seen only once. No antigen is known for these receptors. The sequencing used cultured PBMCs, collected from culture after CMV antigen stimulation. The receptors originated from a human donor in good health (CMV status not recorded). Some clones in this sample may be carry-over from other donors' samples.

The genes are TRBV4-1 and TRBJ2-3, with 7 bases lining up with TRBD2. V trimming: 0 bases; J trimming: 9 bases; junction bases outside the gene matches: 0. The germline V gene encodes CDR1 MGHRA and CDR2 YSYEKL. CDR3 length: 12 amino acids. The CDR3, as DNA: TGCGCCAGCAGCCAAGAAGCGGGAACGCAGTATTTT. It specifies CASSQEAGTQYF.

This clonotype was detected only a few times. The rearrangement uses TRBV4-2 and TRBJ1-2, with 11 nucleotides matching TRBD1. The CDR3 length is 16 residues. J lost 4 bases, V lost 4 bases, and 8 bases had no gene match. The germline V gene encodes CDR1 LGHNA and CDR2 YNFKEQ. CDR3 sequence: CASSLSGQGAFYGYTF. The CDR3 DNA follows: TGTGCCAGCAGCCTCAGCGGACAGGGGGCTTTCTATGGCTACACCTTC.

This chain uses TRBV27 with TRBJ1-4; 8 bases match TRBD1. J gave up 3 bases and V 4 bases, and 1 base lay outside the gene matches. From germline, CDR1 is MNHEY and CDR2 SMNVEV (reference sequence). The CDR3 has 14 amino acids. The CDR3 nucleotides are TGTGCCAGCAGTTGGACAGGGTCTAATGAAAAACTGTTTTTT. It translates to CASSWTGSNEKLFF.